One and the same sample provided the 32 T cell receptor beta chains below, sequenced in a study of Ad26.COV2.S vaccination and SARS-CoV-2 variants. Clones were read by immunoSEQ multiplex PCR, and TCRdb kept only the in-frame ones, dropping some. The sample has approximately 340,000 clones; 92% are singletons. The sequenced sample was peripheral blood, obtained after recovery from COVID-19. All receptors derive from a human donor who had recovered from COVID-19.

This clone was observed a single time. V and J are TRBV6-5 and TRBJ1-4; 7 bases line up with TRBD1. Germline trimming cut 2 bases from V and 8 bases from J; bases unmatched to any gene: 8. The CDR3 sequence is 15 residues long. The germline V gene encodes CDR1 MNHEY and CDR2 SVGAGI. The CDR3 sequence: CASSYGSGGGEKLFF. Here the CDR3 DNA reads TGTGCCAGCAGTTACGGGTCAGGGGGGGGAGAAAAACTGTTTTTT.

The rearrangement links TRBV10-3 to TRBJ1-2; D uncertain. The CDR3 loop spans 16 amino acids. V lost 2 bases, J lost 0 bases, and 13 bases lay in between. The germline V gene encodes CDR1 ENHRY and CDR2 SYGVKD. CDR3 region: CAISEAVGPTNYGYTF. For the CDR3, the DNA is TGTGCCATCAGTGAGGCAGTCGGGCCGACTAACTATGGCTACACCTTC.

This rearrangement joins TRBV19 to TRBJ1-2, with 7 bases that match TRBD1. With V trimmed by 5 bases and J by 5 bases, 8 bases remained unmatched. Germline CDR1 LNHDA, CDR2 SQIVND (reference sequence). The CDR3 covers 14 residues. DNA of the CDR3: TGTGCCAGTAGTTCCCGGGACAGCCTTTATGGCTACACCTTC. Amino acids: CASSSRDSLYGYTF.

The chain couples TRBV10-3 to TRBJ1-3; no reliable D call. CDR3 length equals 14 residues. Deletions cut 11 bases from V and 2 bases from J, with 16 bases between. Germline V gene data show CDR1 as ENHRY and CDR2 as SYGVKD. CDR3 sequence (DNA): TGTGCCGTCCGAAAAGATCCCACTGGAAACACCATATATTTT. Protein sequence: CAVRKDPTGNTIYF.

This clone was recorded once. V gene TRBV6-1 combines with J gene TRBJ2-7; either TRBD1 or TRBD2 may supply D (5 bases each). Germline values: CDR1 MNHNS, CDR2 SASEGT. Trimming left V 0 bases short and J 3 bases short, with 9 bases between. The CDR3 length is 14 residues. CDR3 sequence reads: CASSEAWGNYEQYF. CDR3 DNA sequence: TGTGCCAGCAGTGAAGCATGGGGGAACTACGAGCAGTACTTC.

The chain links TRBV5-1 to TRBJ1-1, with TRBD1 matching over 8 bases. Germline V gene lookup returns CDR1 SGHRS and CDR2 YFSETQ. The CDR3 has 16 amino acids. Losses at the gene ends were 4 bases for V and 0 bases for J; bases not matched to a gene: 8. CDR3 protein: CASSPDRVRMNTEAFF. In DNA, the CDR3 is TGCGCCAGCAGCCCGGACAGGGTTCGGATGAACACTGAAGCTTTCTTT.

This sequence joins TRBV15 and TRBJ1-2; D gene uncertain. Looked up from germline, CDR1 is LNHNV and CDR2 is YYDKDF (reference sequence). V lost 1 base and J 5 bases, leaving 17 bases between the germline ends. The CDR3 has 16 residues. The CDR3 DNA reads as TGTGCCACCAGCAGAGCGTTGAGGGCGCCCGAATATGGCTACACCTTC. Translation: CATSRALRAPEYGYTF.

As to this clone: This sample includes further DNA sequences coding for the same CDR3. The V gene is TRBV2, the J gene TRBJ1-5, with 10 bases that match TRBD1. The CDR3 loop spans 13 amino acids. CDR1 and CDR2 (germline): SNHLY, FYNNEI. V was clipped by 6 bases and J by 6 bases; unmatched bases: 2. The CDR3 DNA is TGTGCCAGCAGAGGACAGGGGGGTCAGCCCCAGCATTTT. Amino acids: CASRGQGGQPQHF.

This chain links TRBV7-9 with TRBJ1-2; D is ambiguous. Trimming took 6 bases from V and 4 from J, leaving 12 bases between them. The CDR3 covers 13 residues. CDR1 SEHNR and CDR2 FQNEAQ come from the germline V gene (reference sequence). The CDR3 region is CASREGEVYGYTF. The CDR3 DNA sequence: TGTGCCAGCAGGGAGGGAGAGGTCTATGGCTACACCTTC.

V is TRBV3-1 (or the pseudogene TRBV3-2) and J is TRBJ2-6; no reliable D call. Germline CDR1 and CDR2: LGHDT and YNNKEL (reference sequence). The CDR3 contains 15 residues. Trimming removed 2 bases from V and 2 bases from J, with 7 bases in between. The CDR3 protein is CASSQLSTGANVLTF. Written as DNA, the CDR3 is TGTGCCAGCAGCCAACTGAGTACTGGGGCCAACGTCCTGACTTTC.

The V call is TRBV7-2, the J call TRBJ1-4, with TRBD1 matching 12 bases. This CDR3 has 15 residues. Per germline, CDR1 SGHTA and CDR2 FQGNSA. J lost 8 bases, V lost 2 bases, and 3 bases had no gene match. The CDR3 DNA sequence: TGTGCCAGCAGCTTAAAAGGGACAGGGGGCGAAAAACTGTTTTTT. Protein product: CASSLKGTGGEKLFF.

The V and J genes are TRBV12-2 and TRBJ2-7. TRBV12-2 is a pseudogene. There are 13 residues in the CDR3. CDR3 bases: TGTGCAAGTCGCTCACCGTACCCCTACGAGCAGTACTTC. Translated, it gives CASRSPYPYEQYF.

The V gene is TRBV11-2, the J gene TRBJ2-7; unclear D gene. Trimming removed 8 bases from V and 4 bases from J, with 9 bases in between. CDR3 size: 11 residues. Germline V gene lookup returns CDR1 SGHAT and CDR2 FQNNGV. The CDR3: CASQLLYEQYF. Here the CDR3 DNA reads TGTGCCAGCCAACTCTTGTACGAGCAGTACTTC. Together with reference TRBV11-2 and TRBJ2-7, the CDR3 gives the full variable domain: EAGVAQSPRYKIIEKRQSVAFWCNPISGHATLYWYQQILGQGPKLLIQFQNNGVVDDSQLPKDRFSAERLKGVDSTLKIQPAKLEDSAVYLCASQLLYEQYFGPGTRLTVT.

The chain combines TRBV10-1 with TRBJ2-1; a possible D gene is TRBD1 (6 bases). The germline V gene has CDR1 WNHNN and CDR2 SYGVQD (reference sequence). V was trimmed by 6 bases and J by 7 bases, leaving 10 bases between them. The CDR3 runs to 12 residues. The CDR3 coding sequence is TGCGCCAGCAGGGACAGACATAATGAGCAGTTCTTC. Encoded protein: CASRDRHNEQFF.

This clone was counted a few times. The chain uses TRBV25-1 and TRBJ1-3; no reliable D call. Germline V gives CDR1 MGHDK, CDR2 SYGVNS. Trimming left V 2 bases short and J 0 bases short, with 8 bases between. The CDR3 loop spans 15 amino acids. CDR3 nucleotides: TGTGCCAGCAGTGAAGCCGTCAGCTCTGGAAACACCATATATTTT. Amino acids: CASSEAVSSGNTIYF.

The CDR3 sequence: CASSFTPRDKSNQPQHF. The CDR3 coding sequence is TGCGCCAGCAGTTTCACCCCCCGGGACAAGTCAAATCAGCCCCAGCATTTT. This sequence joins TRBV4-1 and TRBJ1-5, with a possible D match to TRBD1 (6 bases). The CDR3 runs 17 residues. Per germline, CDR1 MGHRA and CDR2 YSYEKL. V was trimmed by 6 bases and J by 4 bases, leaving 22 bases between them.

This clone was seen more than once but under ten times. This sequence joins TRBV6-5 and TRBJ2-7; 9 bases agree with TRBD1. Germline lookup yields CDR1 MNHEY and CDR2 SVGAGI. The length of the CDR3 is 16 residues. With V trimmed by 4 bases and J by 4 bases, 11 bases remained unmatched. As DNA, the CDR3 is TGTGCCAGCAGTTTCACAGGGGGCGCCCAAATATACGAGCAGTACTTC. Its translation: CASSFTGGAQIYEQYF.

The V call is TRBV13, the J call TRBJ2-1; a possible D gene is TRBD1 (5 bases). The V gene lost 0 bases and the J gene lost 4 bases, with 13 bases spanning the gap. Germline V lookup: CDR1 PRHDT, CDR2 FYEKMQ (reference sequence). This CDR3 contains 16 residues. In nucleotides, the CDR3 is TGTGCCAGCAGCTTAGGACAGGTTGAATGGTACAATGAGCAGTTCTTC. Translating it yields CASSLGQVEWYNEQFF.

The J gene is TRBJ1-4, the V gene TRBV5-1; no clear D gene. The germline gives CDR1 SGHRS, CDR2 YFSETQ. The CDR3 is 13 amino acids. V lost 0 bases to trimming and J lost 8 bases, with 8 bases between them. The CDR3 region has the DNA TGCGCCAGCAGCTTGGGGTCTCGCGAAAAACTGTTTTTT. Protein: CASSLGSREKLFF.

V and J are TRBV5-6 and TRBJ2-1; D is undetermined. The CDR3 contains 14 residues. The V end was cut by 7 bases, the J end by 4 bases, with 15 bases between. Germline V gives CDR1 SGHDT, CDR2 YYEEEE. CDR3 DNA: TGTGCCAGCTGCCCGGGTCCGGAATACAATGAGCAGTTCTTC. Protein sequence: CASCPGPEYNEQFF.

This chain links TRBV6-5 with TRBJ1-1; 10 nucleotides agree with TRBD1. CDR3 length: 13 amino acids. Germline V gene lookup returns CDR1 MNHEY and CDR2 SVGAGI. The V segment lost 6 bases and the J segment 5 bases; nucleotides outside the gene matches: 3. Here the CDR3 reads CASSRQGATEAFF. For the CDR3, the DNA is TGTGCCAGCAGCCGACAGGGGGCAACTGAAGCTTTCTTT.

This chain uses TRBV25-1 with TRBJ2-7; tentatively, D is TRBD2 (6 bases). Trimming removed 10 bases from V and 3 bases from J, with 22 bases in between. Looked up from germline, CDR1 is MGHDK and CDR2 is SYGVNS. The CDR3 extends over 15 amino acids. The chain's CDR3 is CATPRRGTTNYEQYF. Written as DNA, the CDR3 is TGTGCCACCCCCAGGAGGGGAACCACTAACTACGAGCAGTACTTC.

This sequence joins TRBV9 and TRBJ2-7; D is tentatively TRBD1 or TRBD2 (6 bases each). V lost 0 bases, J lost 7 bases, and 11 bases lay in between. There are 13 residues in the CDR3. Germline CDR1 SGDLS, CDR2 YYNGEE. CDR3 sequence: CASSVVGGREQYF. The CDR3 DNA sequence: TGTGCCAGCAGCGTAGTGGGGGGCCGGGAGCAGTACTTC.

The rearrangement joins TRBV7-9 to TRBJ2-5; D ambiguous. Germline assignment: CDR1 SEHNR and CDR2 FQNEAQ (reference sequence). The V and J ends lost 5 bases and 1 base respectively, with 8 bases between them. The CDR3 has 13 residues. CDR3 DNA sequence: TGTGCCAGCAGCGGTATGAGCCAAGAGACCCAGTACTTC. Translation: CASSGMSQETQYF.

V and J are TRBV4-3 and TRBJ1-1; unclear D gene. V lost 8 bases and J lost 4, with 14 bases in between. The CDR3 runs 13 residues. The germline gives CDR1 LGHNA, CDR2 YSLEER. The CDR3, as DNA: TGCGCCAGCCGGCCCGGGTTCGGCACTGAAGCTTTCTTT. It specifies CASRPGFGTEAFF.

V gene TRBV5-6 combines with J gene TRBJ1-4, with TRBD1 identical over 8 bases. The trim removed 2 bases at V and 5 bases at J, leaving 5 bases unmatched. Germline V lookup: CDR1 SGHDT, CDR2 YYEEEE. The CDR3 length is 15 residues. This CDR3 reads CASSLGTGVNEKLFF. The DNA for the CDR3 is TGTGCCAGCAGCTTAGGGACAGGCGTAAATGAAAAACTGTTTTTT.

The chain employs TRBV5-1 and TRBJ1-1, with a tentative D call TRBD1 (5 bases). The V and J ends lost 3 bases and 4 bases respectively, with 10 bases between them. The CDR3 runs 13 residues. From germline, CDR1 is SGHRS and CDR2 YFSETQ. The CDR3 spells CASSSPGFTEAFF. CDR3 nucleotides: TGCGCCAGCAGCTCACCAGGGTTCACTGAAGCTTTCTTT.

This chain joins TRBV7-2 and TRBJ1-2; D gene uncertain. The CDR3 is 13 amino acids. V was trimmed by 5 bases and J by 5 bases, leaving 12 bases between them. Germline V gene sequence: CDR1 SGHTA, CDR2 FQGNSA. The CDR3 loop is CASSRTRGYGYTF. As DNA, the CDR3 is TGTGCCAGCAGCCGAACGAGAGGATATGGCTACACCTTC.

The chain joins TRBV7-9 to TRBJ2-7; possible D gene TRBD2, 6 bases. The germline V gene has CDR1 SEHNR and CDR2 FQNEAQ (reference sequence). The CDR3 has 12 residues. Trimming removed 1 base from V and 10 bases from J, with 11 bases in between. This CDR3 is CASSLGDWGQYF. The DNA for the CDR3 is TGTGCCAGCAGCTTAGGGGACTGGGGCCAGTACTTC.

This clone turned up a few times. The CDR3 loop reads CASGQGYTEAFF. In DNA form, the CDR3 reads TGTGCCAGCGGCCAGGGGTACACTGAAGCTTTCTTT. This chain uses TRBV12-3 or TRBV12-4 with TRBJ1-1, with D possibly TRBD1 on 6 matching bases. The CDR3 totals 12 residues. V was cut by 8 bases and J by 3 bases, with 10 bases left in between.

V usage is TRBV27 and J usage is TRBJ1-1; weak D call: TRBD1 (6 bases). Trimming left V 0 bases short and J 1 base short, with 9 bases between. Germline V gene sequence: CDR1 MNHEY, CDR2 SMNVEV (reference sequence). CDR3 length: 15 amino acids. The CDR3 nucleotides read TGTGCCAGCAGTTTATCGGGGGGCGCGAACACTGAAGCTTTCTTT. This codes for CASSLSGGANTEAFF.

The rearrangement uses TRBV18 and TRBJ1-4; D gene ambiguous. The V gene lost 3 bases and the J gene lost 4 bases, with 9 bases spanning the gap. There are 14 residues in the CDR3. CDR1 and CDR2 from the germline V gene are KGHSH and LQKENI. The CDR3 sequence is CASSPAAFNEKLFF. The DNA of the CDR3 is TGTGCCAGCTCACCCGCTGCATTTAATGAAAAACTGTTTTTT. Supplemented by reference TRBV18 and TRBJ1-4, the full variable domain reads NAGVMQNPRHLVRRRGQEARLRCSPMKGHSHVYWYRQLPEEGLKFMVYLQKENIIDESGMPKERFSAEFPKEGPSILRIQQVVRGDSAAYFCASSPAAFNEKLFFGSGTQLSVL.